Each of the 10 T cell receptor beta chains below was sequenced from the same sample in a study of response to subunit inactivated influenza vaccine. TCRdb processed the RT-PCR reads anew with MiXCR; each CDR3 protein has one entry. This table has about 190,000 distinct CDR3 sequences, roughly an eighth appearing once. Material: CD8+ T cells sorted from PBMCs, obtained 5 days after vaccination. These receptors were obtained from a man aged 50 or older who received an inactivated influenza vaccine.

This chain connects TRBV11-1 to TRBJ2-1; the D is unclear. The germline gives CDR1 SGHAT, CDR2 FQDESV (reference sequence). V lost 4 bases, J lost 0 bases, and 19 bases lay in between. There are 18 residues in the CDR3. CDR3 in amino acids: CASSSHGGRLSSYNEQFF. The CDR3 region has the DNA TGTGCCAGCAGCTCACATGGTGGCAGGCTGAGCTCCTACAATGAGCAGTTCTTC.

This clonotype was seen a few times. The chain employs TRBV5-6 and TRBJ2-2; no reliable D call. CDR3 length: 14 residues. Deletions cut 2 bases from V and 5 bases from J, with 10 bases between. Per the germline V gene, CDR1 is SGHDT and CDR2 is YYEEEE. CDR3 bases: TGTGCCAGCAGCTTCTATACCAGGACCGGGGAGCTGTTTTTT. It yields the protein CASSFYTRTGELFF.

This chain joins TRBV7-9 and TRBJ2-7; D gene ambiguous. V was shortened by 1 base and J by 2 bases, with 9 bases between the two germline ends. The CDR3 totals 14 residues. Germline CDR1 and CDR2: SEHNR and FQNEAQ (reference sequence). CDR3 protein: CASSLVRVPYEQYF. As DNA, the CDR3 is TGTGCCAGCAGCTTAGTAAGGGTCCCCTACGAGCAGTACTTC.

The CDR3 loop is CASSSGEGELTYEQYF. Here the CDR3 DNA reads TGTGCCAGCAGTTCTGGGGAGGGCGAACTAACCTACGAGCAGTACTTC. The rearrangement uses TRBV27 and TRBJ2-7; 7 bases align to TRBD2. The length of the CDR3 is 16 residues. With 4 bases clipped from V and 2 bases from J, the junction kept 11 bases outside the gene matches. Germline CDR1 MNHEY, CDR2 SMNVEV (reference sequence).

In this sample, this clonotype turned up a few times. J is TRBJ2-1 and V is TRBV5-1; the D gene could be TRBD1 or TRBD2 (6 bases each). Trimming cost V 0 bases and J 4 bases, with 14 bases left between them. CDR1 is SGHRS and CDR2 is YFSETQ in the germline V gene. The CDR3 spans 16 residues. The CDR3 loop reads CASSLVTGASYNEQFF. The CDR3 nucleotides are TGCGCCAGCAGCTTGGTTACGGGGGCATCATACAATGAGCAGTTCTTC. The variable domain in full, with the rest retrieved from reference TRBV5-1 and TRBJ2-1, is KAGVTQTPRYLIKTRGQQVTLSCSPISGHRSVSWYQQTPGQGLQFLFEYFSETQRNKGNFPGRFSGRQFSNSRSEMNVSTLELGDSALYLCASSLVTGASYNEQFFGPGTRLTVL.

This clonotype was seen more than once but under ten times. J is TRBJ1-5 and V is TRBV12-3 or TRBV12-4; weak D call: TRBD1 (6 bases). The CDR3 loop spans 17 amino acids. With 8 bases removed from V and 4 bases from J, the gap between germline ends came to 24 bases. The CDR3, as DNA: TGTGCCAGCCGAAAAGAGGATTCTTTAAGGGGGAATCAGCCCCAGCATTTT. It translates to CASRKEDSLRGNQPQHF.

This clonotype appeared many times. The chain couples TRBV6-5 to TRBJ2-2; D is unclear. Trimming cost V 0 bases and J 6 bases, with 5 bases left between them. The CDR3 has 13 residues. Germline V gives CDR1 MNHEY, CDR2 SVGAGI. The CDR3: CASSYSTPGELFF. The CDR3, as DNA: TGTGCCAGCAGTTACTCGACCCCCGGGGAGCTGTTTTTT.

This rearrangement joins TRBV6-5 to TRBJ1-1; tentative D call: TRBD1 (5 bases). Trimming pared 0 bases from V and 4 bases from J, leaving 12 bases between. The CDR3 totals 15 residues. CDR1 MNHEY and CDR2 SVGAGI come from the germline V gene. The CDR3 sequence: CASSYSRGGITEAFF. DNA of the CDR3: TGTGCCAGCAGTTACTCGCGGGGGGGAATCACTGAAGCTTTCTTT.

CDR3 DNA sequence: TGTGCCAGCAGTTTCAGTCTGACTACCTACGAGCAGTACTTC. Its translation: CASSFSLTTYEQYF. The chain has TRBV28 and TRBJ2-7; maybe TRBD2 (5 bases). The V gene lost 3 bases and the J gene lost 2 bases, with 11 bases spanning the gap. This CDR3 has 14 residues. In germline, CDR1 is MDHEN, CDR2 SYDVKM.

As to this clonotype: This could be a read error, since a much larger clone is one nucleotide away. The rearrangement links TRBV6-2 or TRBV6-3 to TRBJ2-2, with D uncertain. The CDR3 runs 13 residues. Per the germline V gene, CDR1 is MNHEY and CDR2 is SVGEGT. In nucleotides, the CDR3 is TGTGCCAGCTGTTACGGCGCCCCCGGGGAGCTGTTTTTT. It translates to CASCYGAPGELFF.